These 18 T cell receptor beta chains were all obtained from the same sample, sequenced in a study of shared clonotypes between healthy human individuals. Repertoires were generated with immunoSEQ multiplex PCR, while TCRdb's copy carries only in-frame clones and drops some. Of 2 million to 2.5 million clones in the sample, 85% to 95% were seen once. Sequencing was carried out using naive CD4+ T cells from PBMCs. Regarding subset: CD45RA+ positively selected. The source is a man aged 18-30 years in good health. Some clones in this sample may be carry-over from other donors' samples.

This clone appeared a few times. Other nucleotide sequences in the sample specify the same CDR3. The gene calls are TRBV5-1 and TRBJ2-3, with TRBD2 identical over 9 bases. The V and J ends lost 2 bases and 0 bases, in that order; junction bases with no gene match: 1. The germline V gene has CDR1 SGHRS and CDR2 YFSETQ. The CDR3 has 15 residues. CDR3 region: CASSFTSGSTDTQYF. The CDR3 DNA sequence: TGCGCCAGCAGCTTTACTAGCGGGAGCACAGATACGCAGTATTTT.

This clone occurred once. The chain couples TRBV4-2 to TRBJ1-1; 10 positions agree with TRBD1. This CDR3 spans 16 amino acids. J lost 2 bases, V lost 3 bases, and 6 bases had no gene match. Germline-derived CDR1 and CDR2 are LGHNA and YNFKEQ. CDR3 coding DNA: TGTGCCAGCAGCCAGGAGGGACAGGGGAAAAACACTGAAGCTTTCTTT. Its translation is CASSQEGQGKNTEAFF.

This clone was seen once. The CDR3 nucleotides read TGCGCCAGCAGCGACCCCTCGAAGCCCGGGGAGCTGTTTTTT. It is translated as CASSDPSKPGELFF. The chain joins TRBV5-1 to TRBJ2-2; D ambiguous. V was shortened by 4 bases and J by 6 bases, with 13 bases between the two germline ends. Germline V gene sequence: CDR1 SGHRS, CDR2 YFSETQ. The CDR3 runs 14 residues.

This clone was detected a few times. DNA for the CDR3: TGTGCCAGTAGCGGCGGGGGCAGGTATGAAGCTTTCTTT. Translation: CASSGGGRYEAFF. V is TRBV19 and J is TRBJ1-1, with TRBD1 as a possible D gene (6 bases). Germline V gene sequence: CDR1 LNHDA, CDR2 SQIVND (reference sequence). CDR3 size: 13 residues. V gave up 6 bases and J gave up 7 bases, with 15 bases separating them.

Concerning this clone: This specimen includes other DNA sequences encoding the same CDR3. The chain recombines TRBV27 with TRBJ1-5; D is ambiguous. Trimming took 2 bases from V and 7 from J, leaving 12 bases between them. The CDR3 loop spans 14 amino acids. The germline gives CDR1 MNHEY, CDR2 SMNVEV (reference sequence). CDR3 region: CASSLVGFGQPQHF. The CDR3 coding sequence is TGTGCCAGCAGTTTAGTAGGTTTCGGACAGCCCCAGCATTTT.

J is TRBJ2-5 and V is TRBV7-7; D is possibly TRBD1 (6 bases). The CDR3 length is 14 residues. Germline V gene lookup returns CDR1 SSHAT and CDR2 FNYEAQ (reference sequence). The V end was cut by 5 bases, the J end by 4 bases, with 14 bases between. CDR3 amino acids: CASSPTGSRETQYF. CDR3 DNA: TGTGCCAGCAGCCCTACAGGGTCCAGAGAGACCCAGTACTTC.

The genes are TRBV27 and TRBJ1-6; D call uncertain. The V gene's germline CDR1 is MNHEY and CDR2 SMNVEV (reference sequence). Trimming left V 3 bases short and J 8 bases short, with 5 bases between. The CDR3 is made up of 12 amino acids. CDR3 residues: CASSFPDSPLHF. The CDR3 nucleotides read TGTGCCAGCAGTTTCCCGGATTCACCCCTCCACTTT.

The chain is built from TRBV19 and TRBJ1-1; D unclear. Trimming took off 6 bases at V and 4 bases at J, with 21 bases between the two ends. The CDR3 loop spans 16 amino acids. Germline V gene sequence: CDR1 LNHDA, CDR2 SQIVND (reference sequence). The CDR3 nucleotides read TGTGCCAGTAGGGACGCGGAAGCAGACCTTGCCACTGAAGCTTTCTTT. The encoded protein is CASRDAEADLATEAFF.

The chain employs TRBV28 and TRBJ1-2, with a possible D match to TRBD1 (6 bases). Trimming pared 6 bases from V and 2 bases from J, leaving 22 bases between. CDR3 length: 17 amino acids. Germline lookup yields CDR1 MDHEN and CDR2 SYDVKM. The DNA for the CDR3 is TGTGCCAGCAGGGCCCCAATAGTGGGACACGGAAACTATGGCTACACCTTC. It codes for CASRAPIVGHGNYGYTF.

This chain connects TRBV28 to TRBJ2-1, with TRBD1 matching over 8 bases. Germline assignment: CDR1 MDHEN and CDR2 SYDVKM. With V trimmed by 1 base and J by 0 bases, 8 bases remained unmatched. This CDR3 is built from 18 residues. CDR3 protein: CASSLYLAGGVSYNEQFF. CDR3 sequence (DNA): TGTGCCAGCAGTTTATATCTAGCAGGGGGCGTCTCCTACAATGAGCAGTTCTTC.

Remarks on this clone: Other nucleotide sequences from this sample produce the same CDR3. The chain recombines TRBV5-1 with TRBJ2-7; 7 bases fit TRBD1. The V and J ends lost 4 bases and 3 bases, in that order; junction bases with no gene match: 7. The germline V gene encodes CDR1 SGHRS and CDR2 YFSETQ. CDR3 size: 14 residues. CDR3 coding DNA: TGCGCCAGCAGCCCCGGGACAGCTGGCTACGAGCAGTACTTC. This gives the protein CASSPGTAGYEQYF.

Only a few counts were recorded for this clone. V and J are TRBV18 and TRBJ1-1; no firm D call. Germline V lookup: CDR1 KGHSH, CDR2 LQKENI. The CDR3 sequence is 13 residues long. V lost 4 bases, J lost 1 base, and 7 bases lay in between. CDR3 nucleotide sequence: TGTGCCAGCTCACTTCAGTCGAACACTGAAGCTTTCTTT. Its translation is CASSLQSNTEAFF.

J is TRBJ2-4 and V is TRBV11-2; D unresolved. Germline CDR1 SGHAT, CDR2 FQNNGV. The V and J ends lost 5 bases and 8 bases respectively, with 19 bases between them. This CDR3 is 15 amino acids long. As DNA, the CDR3 is TGTGCCAGCAGCCGAGTAGATAGGGCCTTGCACATTCAGTACTTC. It codes for CASSRVDRALHIQYF.

As to this clone: Compared with germline, one end of the junction differs, possibly owing to a read error. The rearrangement uses TRBV11-2 and TRBJ2-7, with TRBD1 matching over 7 bases. Germline V gives CDR1 SGHAT, CDR2 FQNNGV. There are 16 residues in the CDR3. CDR3: CASSSPAGAQTGTADF. The CDR3 coding sequence is TGTGCCAGCAGCTCCCCAGCCGGAGCACAGACAGGGACAGCCGATTTC.

V usage is TRBV5-1 and J usage is TRBJ1-2; D gene ambiguous. Germline V gene data show CDR1 as SGHRS and CDR2 as YFSETQ. The V and J ends lost 0 bases and 6 bases respectively, with 18 bases between them. CDR3 size: 16 residues. Here the CDR3 reads CASSLASEGRWNGYTF. CDR3 sequence (DNA): TGCGCCAGCAGCTTGGCCTCTGAAGGGAGATGGAATGGCTACACCTTC. Using reference TRBV5-1 and TRBJ1-2 for the parts outside the CDR3, the full variable domain is KAGVTQTPRYLIKTRGQQVTLSCSPISGHRSVSWYQQTPGQGLQFLFEYFSETQRNKGNFPGRFSGRQFSNSRSEMNVSTLELGDSALYLCASSLASEGRWNGYTFGSGTRLTVV.

The chain combines TRBV7-2 with TRBJ2-1; TRBD1 aligns across 7 bases. Germline-derived CDR1 and CDR2 are SGHTA and FQGNSA. V shed 5 bases, J shed 0 bases, and the junction held 4 bases outside the gene matches. This CDR3 is 15 amino acids long. CDR3 residues: CASSEDRSSYNEQFF. The CDR3 bases are TGTGCCAGCAGCGAGGACAGGAGCTCCTACAATGAGCAGTTCTTC.

The chain joins TRBV7-9 to TRBJ1-3; D is ambiguous. The length of the CDR3 is 13 residues. Trimming removed 5 bases from V and 4 bases from J, with 9 bases in between. Germline assignment: CDR1 SEHNR and CDR2 FQNEAQ (reference sequence). The CDR3 reads CASSLSRGNTIYF. CDR3 DNA sequence: TGTGCCAGCAGCCTATCCAGAGGAAACACCATATATTTT.

Comments on this clone: Sequence at one end of the junction differs from germline and may be a read error. This rearrangement joins TRBV6-1 to TRBJ1-1; D may be TRBD1 (6 bases). This CDR3 contains 13 residues. CDR1 is MNHNS and CDR2 is SASEGT in the germline V gene. The CDR3 loop is CASSERGMGRQLF. The DNA for the CDR3 is TGTGCCAGCAGTGAAAGGGGGATGGGCCGTCAACTCTTT.